These 4 T cell receptor beta chains came from one sample sequenced in a study of cytomegalovirus exposure and HLA in healthy donors. This table comes from immunoSEQ multiplex PCR, and its TCRdb copy is limited to in-frame clones, with some not included. The table lists around 250,000 clones, 90% of them singletons. Sequenced: PBMCs. These receptors were taken from a woman between 18 and 29 years old in good health and CMV-seronegative.

V gene TRBV14 combines with J gene TRBJ1-6; TRBD1 agrees at 7 bases. Germline CDR1 SGHDN, CDR2 FVKESK. The CDR3 sequence is 15 residues long. Unmatched junction bases numbered 5, after V lost 4 bases and J lost 5 bases. The CDR3 DNA is TGTGCCAGCAGCCGTGGGACAGTGGATAATTCACCCCTCCACTTT. This encodes CASSRGTVDNSPLHF.

The chain joins TRBV28 to TRBJ2-1; 8 bases agree with TRBD2. CDR3 length: 14 residues. Trimming took 2 bases from V and 9 from J; bases not matched to a gene: 6. Germline CDR1 is MDHEN and CDR2 is SYDVKM. CDR3 in DNA: TGTGCCAGCAGTTTACCGGGGGGGTACGTTGAGCAGTTCTTC. Encoded protein: CASSLPGGYVEQFF. The full variable domain, with the rest looked up from reference TRBV28 and TRBJ2-1, is DVKVTQSSRYLVKRTGEKVFLECVQDMDHENMFWYRQDPGLGLRLIYFSYDVKMKEKGDIPEGYSVSREKKERFSLILESASTNQTSMYLCASSLPGGYVEQFFGPGTRLTVL.

The gene calls are TRBV2 and TRBJ2-7, with 7 bases lining up with TRBD1. V was clipped by 5 bases and J by 2 bases; unmatched bases: 6. In germline, CDR1 is SNHLY, CDR2 FYNNEI. This CDR3 spans 14 amino acids. The DNA of the CDR3 is TGTGCCAGCAGTCCCGGGACAGTGCCCTACGAGCAGTACTTC. The encoded protein is CASSPGTVPYEQYF. Together with reference TRBV2 and TRBJ2-7, the CDR3 gives the full variable domain: EPEVTQTPSHQVTQMGQEVILRCVPISNHLYFYWYRQILGQKVEFLVSFYNNEISEKSEIFDDQFSVERPDGSNFTLKIRSTKLEDSAMYFCASSPGTVPYEQYFGPGTRLTVT.

This chain uses TRBV2 with TRBJ2-2, with TRBD1 matching 9 bases. The CDR3 totals 15 residues. CDR1 SNHLY and CDR2 FYNNEI come from the germline V gene. Trimming at V came to 3 bases and at J to 6 bases, leaving 5 bases not matched to a gene. The CDR3 DNA reads as TGTGCCAGCAGTGATGGGACAGGGTTCGCCGGGGAGCTGTTTTTT. Translated: CASSDGTGFAGELFF.